The present T cell receptor (beta chain) was sequenced within a study of T cell responses to AZD1222 COVID-19 vaccine. Produced via immunoSEQ multiplex PCR; TCRdb's table is partial and in-frame only. The table includes 90,000 to 110,000 clones, about 90% detected once. This CDR3 is built from 14 residues. Trimming removed 4 bases at V and 4 bases at J, with 14 bases between. Per germline, CDR1 SGHRS and CDR2 YFSETQ. The study, taken as a whole, reports: Clonal diversity was possibly underestimated, and the donors were mostly white British, with more females. Along spike, vaccine-associated CD4 TCRs were found throughout, with dominance at 160-218 and 743-854.

Of note for this clone: What it binds is unknown.

The source is an adult in good health. V usage is TRBV5-1 and J usage is TRBJ1-2; D gene unclear. Material: peripheral blood, obtained on day 0 of AZD1222 vaccination. CDR3 region: CASSARPSSYGYTF. The CDR3 DNA follows: TGCGCCAGCAGCGCCCGACCCTCGAGCTATGGCTACACCTTC.